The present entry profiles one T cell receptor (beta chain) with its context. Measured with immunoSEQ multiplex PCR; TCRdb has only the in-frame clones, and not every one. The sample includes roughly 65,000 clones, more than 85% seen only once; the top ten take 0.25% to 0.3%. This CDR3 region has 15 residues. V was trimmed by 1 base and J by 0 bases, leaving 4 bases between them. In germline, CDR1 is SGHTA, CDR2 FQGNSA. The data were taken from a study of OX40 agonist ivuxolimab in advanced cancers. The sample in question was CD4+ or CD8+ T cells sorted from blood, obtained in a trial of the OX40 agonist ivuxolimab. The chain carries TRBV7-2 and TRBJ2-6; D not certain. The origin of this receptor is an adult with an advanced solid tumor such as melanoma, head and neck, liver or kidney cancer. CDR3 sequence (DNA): TGTGCCAGCAGCTTAGTGGCCTCTGGGGCCAACGTCCTGACTTTC. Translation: CASSLVASGANVLTF.